These T cell receptor beta chains were read from a single sample in a study of CD8 T cells in Susac syndrome. Using its own MiXCR run on the immunoSEQ multiplex PCR reads, TCRdb lists one record per CDR3 protein. The table records 250,000 to 350,000 distinct CDR3 sequences, about 91% of them present only once. Sequenced input: CD4+ T cells from PBMCs. These receptors all stem from a human donor with multiple sclerosis. Both conserved end residues are part of each CDR3. D genes are given only for firm matches.

D gene: TRBD2; J gene: TRBJ2-1; CDR3 length: 16; V gene: TRBV10-3; CDR3 protein: CAISDLAGVLRNEQFF
D gene: -; J gene: TRBJ2-1; CDR3 length: 13; V gene: TRBV24-1; CDR3 protein: CATSDPPLNEQFF
D gene: -; J gene: TRBJ2-5; CDR3 length: 13; V gene: TRBV11-2; CDR3 protein: CASSSWQQETQYF
D gene: TRBD1; J gene: TRBJ2-7; CDR3 length: 15; V gene: TRBV7-2; CDR3 protein: CASSSSGTGIHEQYF
D gene: -; J gene: TRBJ1-2; CDR3 length: 18; V gene: TRBV7-8; CDR3 protein: CASSLALIGGGGGYGYTF
D gene: TRBD2; J gene: TRBJ2-5; CDR3 length: 16; V gene: TRBV5-1; CDR3 protein: CASSLLASGRQETQYF
D gene: -; J gene: TRBJ1-4; CDR3 length: 12; V gene: TRBV2; CDR3 protein: CASRGLNEKLFF
D gene: -; J gene: TRBJ2-7; CDR3 length: 16; V gene: TRBV7-2; CDR3 protein: CASSRGPGERLYEQYF
D gene: -; J gene: TRBJ2-5; CDR3 length: 16; V gene: TRBV7-2; CDR3 protein: CASSFFLVGGPGTQYF
D gene: TRBD1; J gene: TRBJ2-7; CDR3 length: 13; V gene: TRBV29-1; CDR3 protein: CSAGQRSSGEQYF
D gene: -; J gene: TRBJ2-3; CDR3 length: 13; V gene: TRBV7-2; CDR3 protein: CASREGGTDTQYF
D gene: -; J gene: TRBJ1-5; CDR3 length: 17; V gene: TRBV23-1; CDR3 protein: CASSQWIHSAPGQPQHF
D gene: TRBD2; J gene: TRBJ2-3; CDR3 length: 14; V gene: TRBV20-1; CDR3 protein: CSARAGGATDTQYF
D gene: -; J gene: TRBJ1-1; CDR3 length: 15; V gene: TRBV5-5; CDR3 protein: CASSFQGSMNTEAFF
D gene: -; J gene: TRBJ2-6; CDR3 length: 16; V gene: TRBV7-2; CDR3 protein: CASSLGPSSGANVLTF
D gene: -; J gene: TRBJ2-3; CDR3 length: 16; V gene: TRBV7-9; CDR3 protein: CASSLPGQRITDTQYF
D gene: -; J gene: TRBJ1-3; CDR3 length: 16; V gene: TRBV5-1; CDR3 protein: CASSAEGEYSGNTIYF
D gene: -; J gene: TRBJ2-1; CDR3 length: 17; V gene: TRBV5-4; CDR3 protein: CASSLDRGLRGYNEQFF
D gene: -; J gene: TRBJ1-1; CDR3 length: 13; V gene: TRBV9; CDR3 protein: CASSVGRGGVAFF
D gene: TRBD1; J gene: TRBJ2-3; CDR3 length: 15; V gene: TRBV3-1; CDR3 protein: CASSQRDRKTDTQYF
D gene: -; J gene: TRBJ2-2; CDR3 length: 16; V gene: TRBV7-9; CDR3 protein: CASSPDDGRPTGELFF
D gene: -; J gene: TRBJ2-5; CDR3 length: 16; V gene: TRBV6-5; CDR3 protein: CASSYSTTGYQETQYF
D gene: TRBD1; J gene: TRBJ1-1; CDR3 length: 15; V gene: TRBV5-6; CDR3 protein: CASSLFRGTGSEAFF
D gene: TRBD1; J gene: TRBJ1-4; CDR3 length: 13; V gene: TRBV20-1; CDR3 protein: CSSQGPANEKLFF
D gene: TRBD1; J gene: TRBJ1-1; CDR3 length: 17; V gene: TRBV18; CDR3 protein: CASSMNGQGVGGSEAFF
D gene: -; J gene: TRBJ2-5; CDR3 length: 13; V gene: TRBV29-1; CDR3 protein: CSVFEGGGETQYF
D gene: -; J gene: TRBJ2-1; CDR3 length: 14; V gene: TRBV20-1; CDR3 protein: CSALGVLAHNEQFF
D gene: TRBD1; J gene: TRBJ2-2; CDR3 length: 14; V gene: TRBV29-1; CDR3 protein: CSVTAGGNTGELFF
D gene: -; J gene: TRBJ1-5; CDR3 length: 16; V gene: TRBV12-3/TRBV12-4; CDR3 protein: CASSPRRGSSNQPQHF
D gene: -; J gene: TRBJ1-2; CDR3 length: 14; V gene: TRBV11-3; CDR3 protein: CASSPNPGESGYTF
D gene: -; J gene: TRBJ2-7; CDR3 length: 13; V gene: TRBV2; CDR3 protein: CASSGVWTNEQYF
D gene: TRBD1; J gene: TRBJ2-2; CDR3 length: 18; V gene: TRBV15; CDR3 protein: CATSRDRGQGKNTGELFF
D gene: -; J gene: TRBJ1-1; CDR3 length: 12; V gene: TRBV24-1; CDR3 protein: CATSDRRGPASF
D gene: -; J gene: TRBJ2-6; CDR3 length: 17; V gene: TRBV6-1; CDR3 protein: CASSARAWDSGANVLTF
D gene: -; J gene: TRBJ2-2; CDR3 length: 16; V gene: TRBV5-1; CDR3 protein: CASSSRGIENTGELFF
D gene: -; J gene: TRBJ1-3; CDR3 length: 18; V gene: TRBV7-3; CDR3 protein: CASSLSPAGPSSGNTIYF
D gene: -; J gene: TRBJ1-1; CDR3 length: 15; V gene: TRBV4-2; CDR3 protein: CASSQAAGMNTEAFF
D gene: -; J gene: TRBJ2-3; CDR3 length: 17; V gene: TRBV12-3/TRBV12-4; CDR3 protein: CASSLRARGFRTDTQYF
D gene: TRBD2; J gene: TRBJ2-3; CDR3 length: 17; V gene: TRBV7-8; CDR3 protein: CASSLMDTAGALGTQYF
D gene: -; J gene: TRBJ1-2; CDR3 length: 13; V gene: TRBV6-1; CDR3 protein: CASSGGYNYGYTF
D gene: -; J gene: TRBJ2-7; CDR3 length: 14; V gene: TRBV2; CDR3 protein: CASSRRPGAYEQYF
D gene: -; J gene: TRBJ1-2; CDR3 length: 11; V gene: TRBV29-1; CDR3 protein: CSAETGYGYTF
D gene: TRBD1; J gene: TRBJ1-1; CDR3 length: 14; V gene: TRBV18; CDR3 protein: CASPNDRGSTEAFF